The clone carrying this TCR beta chain was seen many times. Its antigen is currently unknown. These data belong to a study of response to subunit inactivated influenza vaccine. Findings and caveats of the study: The authors suggested that every seasonal influenza vaccination recruits few new T cells.

Germline lookup yields CDR1 SGHRS and CDR2 YFSETQ. V dropped 4 bases and J dropped 1; count of bases not matched to a gene: 3. The CDR3 runs to 14 residues. TCRdb called the RT-PCR reads again in MiXCR, with one record for every CDR3 protein. The sample contains 550,000 to 800,000 distinct CDR3 sequences, about 14% of which appear only once. Material: PBMCs from blood, obtained about 14 days before vaccination. The source of this sequence is a man aged 45-65 years who received an inactivated influenza vaccine. This chain uses TRBV5-1 with TRBJ1-1; 8 bases align to TRBD1. The CDR3 protein is CASSADRGNTEAFF. DNA for the CDR3: TGCGCCAGCAGCGCCGACAGGGGGAACACTGAAGCTTTCTTT.